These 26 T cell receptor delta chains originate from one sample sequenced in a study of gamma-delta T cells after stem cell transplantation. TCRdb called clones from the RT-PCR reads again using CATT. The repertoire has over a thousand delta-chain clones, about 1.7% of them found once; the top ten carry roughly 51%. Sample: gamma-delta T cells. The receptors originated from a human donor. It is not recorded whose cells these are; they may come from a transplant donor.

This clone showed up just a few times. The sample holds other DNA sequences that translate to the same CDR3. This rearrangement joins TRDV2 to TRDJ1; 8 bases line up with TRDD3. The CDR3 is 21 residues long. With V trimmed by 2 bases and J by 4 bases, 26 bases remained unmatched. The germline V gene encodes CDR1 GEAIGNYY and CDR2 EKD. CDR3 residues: CACDNVLGAIGTSTNGDKLIF. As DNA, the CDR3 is TGTGCCTGTGACAATGTACTGGGGGCTATTGGAACTTCTACGAACGGCGATAAACTCATCTTT.

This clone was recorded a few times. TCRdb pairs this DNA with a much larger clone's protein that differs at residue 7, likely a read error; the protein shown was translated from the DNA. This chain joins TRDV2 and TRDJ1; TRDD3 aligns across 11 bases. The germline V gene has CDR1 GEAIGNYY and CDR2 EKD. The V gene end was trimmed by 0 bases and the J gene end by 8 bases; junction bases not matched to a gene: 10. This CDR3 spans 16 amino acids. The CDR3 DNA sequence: TGTGCCTGTGACACCGTGATGGGGGATACGCCAAAGAAACTCATCTTT. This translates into CACDTVMGDTPKKLIF.

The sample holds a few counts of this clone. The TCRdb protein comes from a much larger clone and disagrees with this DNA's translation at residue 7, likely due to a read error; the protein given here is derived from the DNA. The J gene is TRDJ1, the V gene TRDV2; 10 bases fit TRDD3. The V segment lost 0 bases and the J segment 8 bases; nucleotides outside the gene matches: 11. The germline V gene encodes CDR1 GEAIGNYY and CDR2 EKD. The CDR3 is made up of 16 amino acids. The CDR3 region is CACDTVAGDTPKKLIF. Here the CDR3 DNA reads TGTGCCTGTGACACCGTGGCGGGGGATACGCCAAAGAAACTCATCTTT.

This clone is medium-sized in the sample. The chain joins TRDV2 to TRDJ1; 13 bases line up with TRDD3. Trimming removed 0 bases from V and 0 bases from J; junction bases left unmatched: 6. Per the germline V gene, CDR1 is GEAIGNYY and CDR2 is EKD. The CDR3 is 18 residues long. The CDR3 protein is CACDTVSLGDTDTDKLIF. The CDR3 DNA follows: TGTGCCTGTGACACCGTTTCACTGGGGGATACGGACACCGATAAACTCATCTTT.

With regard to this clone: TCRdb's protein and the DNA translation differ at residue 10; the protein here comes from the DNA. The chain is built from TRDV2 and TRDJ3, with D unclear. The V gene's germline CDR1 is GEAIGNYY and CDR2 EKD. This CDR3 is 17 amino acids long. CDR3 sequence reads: CACDTVSSSLDTRQMFF. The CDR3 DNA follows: TGTGCCTGTGACACCGTTTCTAGCTCCTTGGACACCCGACAGATGTTTTTC.

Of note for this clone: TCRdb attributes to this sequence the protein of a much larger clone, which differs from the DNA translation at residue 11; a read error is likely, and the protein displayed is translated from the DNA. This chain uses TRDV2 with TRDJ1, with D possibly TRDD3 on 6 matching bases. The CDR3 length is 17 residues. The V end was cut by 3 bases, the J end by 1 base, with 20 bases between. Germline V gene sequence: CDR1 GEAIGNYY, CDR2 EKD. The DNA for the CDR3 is TGTGCCTGTGACCCACTCAGGGGGGAAGACGGCACCGATAAACTCATCTTT. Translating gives CACDPLRGEDGTDKLIF.

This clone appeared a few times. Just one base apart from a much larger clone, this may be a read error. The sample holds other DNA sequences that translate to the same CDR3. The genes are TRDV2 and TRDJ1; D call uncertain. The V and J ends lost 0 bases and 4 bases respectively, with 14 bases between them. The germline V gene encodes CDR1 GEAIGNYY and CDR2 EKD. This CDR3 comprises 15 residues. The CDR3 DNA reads TGTGCCTGTGACACCGTCGGGAAGCCAGGCGATAAACTCATCTTT. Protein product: CACDTVGKPGDKLIF.

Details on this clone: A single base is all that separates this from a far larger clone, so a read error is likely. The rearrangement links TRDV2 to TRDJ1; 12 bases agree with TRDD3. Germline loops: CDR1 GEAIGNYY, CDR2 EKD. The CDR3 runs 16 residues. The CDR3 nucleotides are TGTGCCCGTGACGCCTTACTGGGGGATACTGCCGATAAACTCATCTTT. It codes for CARDALLGDTADKLIF.

CDR3 DNA sequence: TGTGCCTGTGACACCGCCTGGGGGATACAAAGCTCCTGGGACACCCGACAGATGTTTTTC. Protein sequence: CACDTAWGIQSSWDTRQMFF. The J gene is TRDJ3, the V gene TRDV2; 11 bases line up with TRDD3. From germline, CDR1 is GEAIGNYY and CDR2 EKD. The V and J ends lost 0 bases and 0 bases, in that order; junction bases with no gene match: 6. This CDR3 is built from 20 residues.

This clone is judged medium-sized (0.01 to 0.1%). This CDR3 is CACDTINFPSNTDKLIF. The CDR3 coding sequence is TGTGCCTGTGACACCATCAACTTCCCGAGTAACACCGATAAACTCATCTTT. The rearrangement joins TRDV2 to TRDJ1, with D perhaps matching TRDD2 (5 bases). Germline assignment: CDR1 GEAIGNYY and CDR2 EKD. The germline V and J ends were trimmed by 0 bases and 0 bases, with 16 bases remaining between them. This CDR3 is 17 amino acids long.

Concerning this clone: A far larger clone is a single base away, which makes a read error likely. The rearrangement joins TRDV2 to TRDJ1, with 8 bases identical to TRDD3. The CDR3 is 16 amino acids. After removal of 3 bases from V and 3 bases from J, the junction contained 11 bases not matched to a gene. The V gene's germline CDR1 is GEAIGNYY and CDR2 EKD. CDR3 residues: CACDALLGGTADKLIF. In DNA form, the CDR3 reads TGTGCCTGTGACGCCTTACTGGGGGGTACTGCCGATAAACTCATCTTT.

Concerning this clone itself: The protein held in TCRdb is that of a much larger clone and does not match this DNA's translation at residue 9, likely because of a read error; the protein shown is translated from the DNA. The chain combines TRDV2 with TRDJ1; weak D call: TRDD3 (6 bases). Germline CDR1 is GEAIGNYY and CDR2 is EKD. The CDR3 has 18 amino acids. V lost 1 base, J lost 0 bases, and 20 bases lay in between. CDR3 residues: CACDTVAGESVDTDKLIF. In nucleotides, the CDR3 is TGTGCCTGTGACACGGTGGCTGGGGAATCAGTGGACACCGATAAACTCATCTTT.

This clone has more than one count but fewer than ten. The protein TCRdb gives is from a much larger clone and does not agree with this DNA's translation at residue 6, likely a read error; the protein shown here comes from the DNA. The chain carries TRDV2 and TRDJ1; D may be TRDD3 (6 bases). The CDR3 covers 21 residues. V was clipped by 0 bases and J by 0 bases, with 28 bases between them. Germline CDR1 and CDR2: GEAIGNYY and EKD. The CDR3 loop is CACDTAKPVGGPNLYTDKLIF. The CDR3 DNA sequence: TGTGCCTGTGACACCGCAAAACCTGTAGGGGGACCAAACCTGTACACCGATAAACTCATCTTT.

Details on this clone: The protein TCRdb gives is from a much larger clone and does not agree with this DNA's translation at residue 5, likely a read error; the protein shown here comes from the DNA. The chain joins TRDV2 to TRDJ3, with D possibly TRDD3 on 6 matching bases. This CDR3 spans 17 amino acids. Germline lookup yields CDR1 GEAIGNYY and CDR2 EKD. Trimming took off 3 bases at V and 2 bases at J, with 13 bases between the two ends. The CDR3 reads CACDRTGRPWDTRQMFF. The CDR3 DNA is TGTGCCTGTGACCGGACTGGGAGACCCTGGGACACCCGACAGATGTTTTTC.

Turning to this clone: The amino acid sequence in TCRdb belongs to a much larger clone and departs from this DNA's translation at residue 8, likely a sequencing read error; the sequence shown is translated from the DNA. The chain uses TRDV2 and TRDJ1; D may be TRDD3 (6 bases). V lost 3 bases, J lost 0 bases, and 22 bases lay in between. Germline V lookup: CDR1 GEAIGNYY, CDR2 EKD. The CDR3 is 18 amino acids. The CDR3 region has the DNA TGTGCCTGTGACCCGCTTCGGCAGGGGGAAACGTACACCGATAAACTCATCTTT. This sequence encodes CACDPLRQGETYTDKLIF.

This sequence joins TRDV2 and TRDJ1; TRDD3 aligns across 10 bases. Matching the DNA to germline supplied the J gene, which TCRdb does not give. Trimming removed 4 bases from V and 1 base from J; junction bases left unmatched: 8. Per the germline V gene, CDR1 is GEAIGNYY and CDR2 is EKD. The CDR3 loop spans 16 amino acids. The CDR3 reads CACDSVGDTITDKLIF. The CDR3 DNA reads TGTGCCTGTGATTCCGTGGGGGATACAATCACCGATAAACTCATCTTT.

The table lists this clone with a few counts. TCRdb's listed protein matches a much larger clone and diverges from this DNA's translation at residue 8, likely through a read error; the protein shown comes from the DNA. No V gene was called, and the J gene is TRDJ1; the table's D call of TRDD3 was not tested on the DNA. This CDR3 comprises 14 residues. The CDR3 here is CASDKLGATDKLIF. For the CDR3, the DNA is TGTGCCTCTGACAAACTGGGGGCCACCGATAAACTCATCTTT.

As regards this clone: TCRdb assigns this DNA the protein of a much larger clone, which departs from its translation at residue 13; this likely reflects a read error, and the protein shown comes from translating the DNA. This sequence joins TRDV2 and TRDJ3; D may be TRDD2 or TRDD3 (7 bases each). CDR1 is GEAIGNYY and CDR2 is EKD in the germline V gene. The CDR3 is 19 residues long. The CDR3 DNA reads TGTGCCTGTGACACCGCTGGGGGGGAACCTTCCTGGGGCACCCGACAGATGTTTTTC. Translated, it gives CACDTAGGEPSWGTRQMFF.

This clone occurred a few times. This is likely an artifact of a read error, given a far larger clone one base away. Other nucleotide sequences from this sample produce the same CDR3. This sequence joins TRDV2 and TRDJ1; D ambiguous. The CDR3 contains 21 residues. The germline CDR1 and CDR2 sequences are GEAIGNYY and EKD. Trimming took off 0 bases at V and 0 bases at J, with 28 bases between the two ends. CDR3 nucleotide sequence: TGTGCCTGTGACACCCTCCCCGTTGAGAGCGGGTGGAAACGCCACACCGATAAACTCATCTTT. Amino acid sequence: CACDTLPVESGWKRHTDKLIF.

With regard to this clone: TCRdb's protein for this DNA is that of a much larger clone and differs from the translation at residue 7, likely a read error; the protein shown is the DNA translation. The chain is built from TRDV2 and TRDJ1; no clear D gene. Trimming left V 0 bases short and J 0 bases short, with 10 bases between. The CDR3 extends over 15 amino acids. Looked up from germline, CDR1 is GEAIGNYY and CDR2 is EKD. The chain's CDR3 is CACDTVAPHTDKLIF. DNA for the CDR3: TGTGCCTGTGACACCGTGGCGCCCCACACCGATAAACTCATCTTT.

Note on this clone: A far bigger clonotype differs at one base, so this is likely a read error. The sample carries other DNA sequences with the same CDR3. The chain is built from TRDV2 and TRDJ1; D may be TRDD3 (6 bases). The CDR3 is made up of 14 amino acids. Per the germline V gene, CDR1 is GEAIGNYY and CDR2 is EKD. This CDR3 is CACDTWGSTDKLIF. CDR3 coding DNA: TGCGCCTGTGACACCTGGGGATCCACCGATAAACTCATCTTT.

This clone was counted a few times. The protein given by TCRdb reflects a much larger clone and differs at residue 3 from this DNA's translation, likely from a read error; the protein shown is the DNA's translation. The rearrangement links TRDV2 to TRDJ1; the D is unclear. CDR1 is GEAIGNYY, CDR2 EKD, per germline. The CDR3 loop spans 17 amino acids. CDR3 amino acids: CARDGLGVPGGTDKLIF. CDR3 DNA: TGTGCCCGTGACGGCCTCGGGGTTCCCGGAGGCACCGATAAACTCATCTTT.

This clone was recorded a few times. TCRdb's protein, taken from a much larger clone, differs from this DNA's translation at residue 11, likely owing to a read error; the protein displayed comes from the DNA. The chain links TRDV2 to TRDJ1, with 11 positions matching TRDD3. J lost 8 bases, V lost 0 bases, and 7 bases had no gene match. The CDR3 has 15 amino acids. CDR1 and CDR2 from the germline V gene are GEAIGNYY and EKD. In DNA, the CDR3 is TGTGCCTGTGACACCGTGGTGGGGGATACGCGGAAACTCATCTTT. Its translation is CACDTVVGDTRKLIF.

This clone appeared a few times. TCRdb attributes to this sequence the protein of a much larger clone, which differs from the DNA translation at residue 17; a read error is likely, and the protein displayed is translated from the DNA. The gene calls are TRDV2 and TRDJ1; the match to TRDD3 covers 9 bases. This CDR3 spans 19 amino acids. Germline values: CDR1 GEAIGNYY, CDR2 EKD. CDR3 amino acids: CACDTITGGGPNTSDKPIF. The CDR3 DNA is TGTGCCTGTGACACCATTACTGGGGGAGGCCCTAACACCAGTGATAAACCCATCTTT.

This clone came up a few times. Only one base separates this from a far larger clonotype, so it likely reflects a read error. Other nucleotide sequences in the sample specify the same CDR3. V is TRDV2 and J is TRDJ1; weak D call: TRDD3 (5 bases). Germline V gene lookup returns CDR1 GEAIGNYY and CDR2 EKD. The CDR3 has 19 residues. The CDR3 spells CACDTVEGARGPYTDKLIF. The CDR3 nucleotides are TGTGCCTGTGACACCGTGGAGGGCGCAAGGGGACCGTACACCGATAAACTTATCTTT.

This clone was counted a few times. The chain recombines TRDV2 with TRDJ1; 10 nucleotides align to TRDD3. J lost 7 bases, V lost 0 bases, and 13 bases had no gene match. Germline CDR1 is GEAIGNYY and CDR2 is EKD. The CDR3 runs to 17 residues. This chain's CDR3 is CACDTADLGDKNGKLIF. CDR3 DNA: TGTGCCTGTGACACCGCAGACCTGGGGGATAAAAACGGTAAACTCATCTTT.